The table lists the clone carrying this T cell receptor (beta chain) with a count of one. This entry is derived from a study of blood T cell repertoires in COVID-19. The overall study: There were acute and convalescent COVID-19 samples, and they came from the United States, Italy and Spain. PBMCs, B-cell-depleted T cells, or T cells were the source of the cDNA or gDNA that made up the material.

V was shortened by 5 bases and J by 8 bases, with 18 bases between the two germline ends. The CDR3 runs 14 residues. The germline V gene has CDR1 SGHTA and CDR2 FQGNSA. As handled by the study authors: Reference gene primer amplification in the assay estimated nucleated cell counts. The table came from immunoSEQ multiplex PCR; TCRdb's copy has only in-frame clones and leaves some out. V, J and clone size derive from that table, while D and trimming were established from the DNA sequence. The repertoire holds roughly 190,000 clones, around 90% seen once, with nearly 0.55% in the top ten. The chain carries TRBV7-2 and TRBJ1-2; tentative D call: TRBD1 (6 bases). Material: peripheral blood. This TCR came from a man aged 50 to 59 with acute or convalescent COVID-19. CDR3 residues: CASSPRTATWGYTF. CDR3 DNA sequence: TGTGCCAGCAGCCCGAGGACAGCAACCTGGGGCTACACCTTC.